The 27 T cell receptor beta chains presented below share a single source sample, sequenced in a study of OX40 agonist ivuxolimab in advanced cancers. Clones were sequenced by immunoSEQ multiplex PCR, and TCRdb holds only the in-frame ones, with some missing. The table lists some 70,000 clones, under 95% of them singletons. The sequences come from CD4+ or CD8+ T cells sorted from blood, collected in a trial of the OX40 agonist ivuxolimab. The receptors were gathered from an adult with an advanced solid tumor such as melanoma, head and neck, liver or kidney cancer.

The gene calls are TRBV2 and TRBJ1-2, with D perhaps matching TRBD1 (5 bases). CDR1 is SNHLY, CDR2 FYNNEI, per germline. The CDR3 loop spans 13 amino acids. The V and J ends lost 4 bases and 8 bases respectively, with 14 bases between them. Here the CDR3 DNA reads TGTGCCAGCAGTGGATGGGCGGGGGTCGGCTACACCTTC. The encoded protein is CASSGWAGVGYTF.

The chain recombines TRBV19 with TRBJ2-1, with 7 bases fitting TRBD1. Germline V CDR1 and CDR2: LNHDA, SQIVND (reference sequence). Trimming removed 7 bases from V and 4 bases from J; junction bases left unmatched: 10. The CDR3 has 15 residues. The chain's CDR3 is CASTSLRDRYNEQFF. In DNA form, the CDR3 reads TGTGCCAGTACCTCGCTCCGGGACAGATACAATGAGCAGTTCTTC.

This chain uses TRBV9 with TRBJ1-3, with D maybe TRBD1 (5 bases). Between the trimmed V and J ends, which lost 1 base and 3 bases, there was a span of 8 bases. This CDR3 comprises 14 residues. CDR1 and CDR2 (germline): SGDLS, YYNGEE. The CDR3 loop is CASSVQGVGNTIYF. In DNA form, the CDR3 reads TGTGCCAGCAGCGTACAGGGTGTTGGAAACACCATATATTTT.

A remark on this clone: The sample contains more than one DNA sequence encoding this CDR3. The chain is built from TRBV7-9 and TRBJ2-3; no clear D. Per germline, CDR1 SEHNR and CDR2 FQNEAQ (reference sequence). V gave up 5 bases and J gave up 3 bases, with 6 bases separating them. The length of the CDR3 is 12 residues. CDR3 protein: CASSPETDTQYF. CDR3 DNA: TGTGCCAGCAGCCCCGAGACAGATACGCAGTATTTT. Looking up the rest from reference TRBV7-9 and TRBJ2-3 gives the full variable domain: DTGVSQNPRHKITKRGQNVTFRCDPISEHNRLYWYRQTLGQGPEFLTYFQNEAQLEKSRLLSDRFSAERPKGSFSTLEIQRTEQGDSAMYLCASSPETDTQYFGPGTRLTVL.

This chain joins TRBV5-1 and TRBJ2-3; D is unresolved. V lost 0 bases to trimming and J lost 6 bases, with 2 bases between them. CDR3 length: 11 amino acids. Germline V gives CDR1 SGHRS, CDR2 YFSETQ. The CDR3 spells CASSLEDTQYF. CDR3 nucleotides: TGCGCCAGCAGCTTGGAGGATACGCAGTATTTT.

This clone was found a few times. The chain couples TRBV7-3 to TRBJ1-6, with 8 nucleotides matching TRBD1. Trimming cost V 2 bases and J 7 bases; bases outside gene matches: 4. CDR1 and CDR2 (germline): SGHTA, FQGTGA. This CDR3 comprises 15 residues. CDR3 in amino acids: CASSLQGASNSPLHF. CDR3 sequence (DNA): TGTGCCAGCAGCTTACAGGGGGCCTCCAATTCACCCCTCCACTTT.

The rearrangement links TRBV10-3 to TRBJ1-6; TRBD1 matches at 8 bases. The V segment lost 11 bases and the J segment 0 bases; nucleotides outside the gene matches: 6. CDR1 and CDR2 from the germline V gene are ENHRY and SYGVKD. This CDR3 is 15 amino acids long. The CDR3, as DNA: TGTGCCGCACAGGGGGGAAGCTCCTATAATTCACCCCTCCACTTT. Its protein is CAAQGGSSYNSPLHF.

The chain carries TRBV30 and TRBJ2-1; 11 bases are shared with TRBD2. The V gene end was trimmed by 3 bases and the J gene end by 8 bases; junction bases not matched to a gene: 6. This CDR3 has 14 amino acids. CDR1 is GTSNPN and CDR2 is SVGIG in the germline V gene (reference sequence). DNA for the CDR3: TGTGCCTGGAGACCTAGCGGGAGGTTGGATGAGCAGTTCTTC. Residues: CAWRPSGRLDEQFF.

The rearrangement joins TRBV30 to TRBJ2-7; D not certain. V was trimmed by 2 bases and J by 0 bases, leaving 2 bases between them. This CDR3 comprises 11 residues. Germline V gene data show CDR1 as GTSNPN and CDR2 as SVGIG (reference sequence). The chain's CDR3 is CAWSTSYEQYF. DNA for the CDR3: TGTGCCTGGAGTACCTCCTACGAGCAGTACTTC.

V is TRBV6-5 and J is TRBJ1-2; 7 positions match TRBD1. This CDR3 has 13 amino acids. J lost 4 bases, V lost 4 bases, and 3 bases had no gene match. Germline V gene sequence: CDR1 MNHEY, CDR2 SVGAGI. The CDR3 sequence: CASSFNRGYGYTF. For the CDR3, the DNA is TGTGCCAGCAGTTTCAACAGGGGCTATGGCTACACCTTC.

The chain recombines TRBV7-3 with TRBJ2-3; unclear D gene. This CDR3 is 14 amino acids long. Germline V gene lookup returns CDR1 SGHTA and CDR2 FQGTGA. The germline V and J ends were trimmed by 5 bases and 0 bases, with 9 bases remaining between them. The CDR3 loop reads CASSPGRSTDTQYF. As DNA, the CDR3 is TGTGCCAGCAGCCCAGGACGGAGCACAGATACGCAGTATTTT. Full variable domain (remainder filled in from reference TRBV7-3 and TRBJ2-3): GAGVSQTPSNKVTEKGKYVELRCDPISGHTALYWYRQSLGQGPEFLIYFQGTGAADDSGLPNDRFFAVRPEGSVSTLKIQRTERGDSAVYLCASSPGRSTDTQYFGPGTRLTVL.

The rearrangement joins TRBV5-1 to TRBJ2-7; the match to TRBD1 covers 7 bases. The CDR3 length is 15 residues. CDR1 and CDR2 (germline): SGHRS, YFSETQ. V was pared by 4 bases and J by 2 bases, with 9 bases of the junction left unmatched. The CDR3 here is CASSPRQGLAYEQYF. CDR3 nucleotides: TGCGCCAGCAGCCCAAGACAGGGCCTAGCCTACGAGCAGTACTTC.

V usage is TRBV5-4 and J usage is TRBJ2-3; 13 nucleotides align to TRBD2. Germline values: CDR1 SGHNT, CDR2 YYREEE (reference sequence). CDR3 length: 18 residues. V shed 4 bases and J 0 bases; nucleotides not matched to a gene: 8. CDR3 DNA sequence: TGTGCCAGCAGCCTAAGGACTAGCGGGAGAATAAGCACAGATACGCAGTATTTT. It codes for CASSLRTSGRISTDTQYF.

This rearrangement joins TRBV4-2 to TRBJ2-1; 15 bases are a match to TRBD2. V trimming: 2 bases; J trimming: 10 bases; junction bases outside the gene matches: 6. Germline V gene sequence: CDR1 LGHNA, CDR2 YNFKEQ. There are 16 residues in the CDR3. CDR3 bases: TGTGCCAGCAGCCAATCGGGACTAGCGGGAGGCAGGGAGCAGTTCTTC. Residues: CASSQSGLAGGREQFF.

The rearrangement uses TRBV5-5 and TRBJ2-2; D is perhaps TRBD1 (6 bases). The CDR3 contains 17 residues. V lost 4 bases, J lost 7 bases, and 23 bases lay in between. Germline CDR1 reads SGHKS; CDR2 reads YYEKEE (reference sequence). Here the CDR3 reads CASSPIPRQGINGELFF. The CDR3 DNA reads TGTGCCAGCAGCCCAATTCCCAGGCAGGGGATTAACGGGGAGCTGTTTTTT.

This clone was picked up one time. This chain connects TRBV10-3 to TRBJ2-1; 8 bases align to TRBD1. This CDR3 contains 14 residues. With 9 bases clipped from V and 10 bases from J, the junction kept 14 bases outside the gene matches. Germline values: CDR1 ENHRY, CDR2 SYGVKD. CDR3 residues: CAIGSTGAEGEQFF. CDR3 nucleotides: TGTGCCATTGGGTCGACAGGGGCAGAAGGAGAGCAGTTCTTC.

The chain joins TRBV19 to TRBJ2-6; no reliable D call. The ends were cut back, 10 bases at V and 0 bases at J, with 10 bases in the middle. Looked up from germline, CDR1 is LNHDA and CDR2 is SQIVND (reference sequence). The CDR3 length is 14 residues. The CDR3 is CAIPTSSGANVLTF. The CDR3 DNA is TGTGCCATCCCCACGAGCTCTGGGGCCAACGTCCTGACTTTC.

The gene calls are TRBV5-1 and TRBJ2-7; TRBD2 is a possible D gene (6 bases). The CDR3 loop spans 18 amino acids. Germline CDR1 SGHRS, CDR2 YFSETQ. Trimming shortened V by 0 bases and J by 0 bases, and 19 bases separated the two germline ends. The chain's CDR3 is CASSLALATASVSYEQYF. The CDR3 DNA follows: TGCGCCAGCAGCTTGGCCTTGGCCACGGCTAGCGTCTCCTACGAGCAGTACTTC.

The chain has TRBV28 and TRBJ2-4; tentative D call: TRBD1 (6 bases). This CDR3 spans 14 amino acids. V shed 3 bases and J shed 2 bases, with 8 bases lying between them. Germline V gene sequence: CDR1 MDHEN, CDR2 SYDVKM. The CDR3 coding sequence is TGTGCCAGCAGTTTCACAGGGACCAAAAACATTCAGTACTTC. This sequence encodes CASSFTGTKNIQYF. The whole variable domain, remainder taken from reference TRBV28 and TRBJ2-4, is DVKVTQSSRYLVKRTGEKVFLECVQDMDHENMFWYRQDPGLGLRLIYFSYDVKMKEKGDIPEGYSVSREKKERFSLILESASTNQTSMYLCASSFTGTKNIQYFGAGTRLSVL.

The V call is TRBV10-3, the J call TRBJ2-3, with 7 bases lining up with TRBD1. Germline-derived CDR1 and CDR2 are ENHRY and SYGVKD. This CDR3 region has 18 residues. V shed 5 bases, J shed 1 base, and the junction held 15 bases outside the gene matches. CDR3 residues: CAISKKSGTVIGTDTQYF. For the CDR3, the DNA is TGTGCCATCAGTAAGAAGTCCGGGACAGTCATCGGCACAGATACGCAGTATTTT.

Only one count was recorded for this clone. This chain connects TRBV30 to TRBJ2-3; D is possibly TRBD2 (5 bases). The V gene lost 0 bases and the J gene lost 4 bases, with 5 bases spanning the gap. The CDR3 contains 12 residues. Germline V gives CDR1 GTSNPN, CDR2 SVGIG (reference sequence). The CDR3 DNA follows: TGTGCCTGGAGTGTCGGGGCAGATACGCAGTATTTT. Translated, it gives CAWSVGADTQYF.

The CDR3 nucleotides are TGTGCCAGCAGCTTAAATCCAGGGGATGGCTACACCTTC. Translation gives CASSLNPGDGYTF. The chain has TRBV7-6 and TRBJ1-2; weak D call: TRBD1 (6 bases). The CDR3 consists of 13 residues. With 2 bases removed from V and 6 bases from J, the gap between germline ends came to 10 bases. The germline V gene has CDR1 SGHVS and CDR2 FNYEAQ.

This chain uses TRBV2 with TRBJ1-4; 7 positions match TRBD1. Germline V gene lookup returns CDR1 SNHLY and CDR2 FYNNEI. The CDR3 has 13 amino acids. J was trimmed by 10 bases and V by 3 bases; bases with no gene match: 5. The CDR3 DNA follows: TGTGCCAGCAGTGACCGACAGGGAGGAAAACTGTTTTTT. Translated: CASSDRQGGKLFF.

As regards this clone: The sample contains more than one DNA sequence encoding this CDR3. DNA for the CDR3: TGTGCCAGTAGTATTAGGGACTATGGCTACACCTTC. This encodes CASSIRDYGYTF. The V call is TRBV19, the J call TRBJ1-2, with D unclear. The germline V gene has CDR1 LNHDA and CDR2 SQIVND (reference sequence). The CDR3 is 12 residues long. Trimming left V 3 bases short and J 3 bases short, with 5 bases between.

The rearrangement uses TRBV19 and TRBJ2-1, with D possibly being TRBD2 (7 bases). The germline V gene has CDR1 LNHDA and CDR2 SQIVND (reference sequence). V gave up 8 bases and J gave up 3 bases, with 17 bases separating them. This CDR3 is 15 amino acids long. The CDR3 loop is CASRVRGPRYNEQFF. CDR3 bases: TGTGCCAGTCGCGTGCGGGGGCCCCGCTACAATGAGCAGTTCTTC.

Written as DNA, the CDR3 is TGTGCCAGTACGTTGATGACGGTCACCGGGGAGCTGTTTTTT. This gives the protein CASTLMTVTGELFF. The V call is TRBV19, the J call TRBJ2-2; D is unclear. Germline CDR1 reads LNHDA; CDR2 reads SQIVND (reference sequence). Trimming stripped 7 bases from V and 4 bases from J, with 13 bases between. The CDR3 has 14 amino acids.

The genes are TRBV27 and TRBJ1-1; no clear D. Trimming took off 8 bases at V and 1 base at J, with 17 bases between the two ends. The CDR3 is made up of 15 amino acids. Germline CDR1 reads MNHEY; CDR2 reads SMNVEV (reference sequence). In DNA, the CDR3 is TGTGCCAGCTTCTGGAATTGGGAGGGGAACACTGAAGCTTTCTTT. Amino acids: CASFWNWEGNTEAFF.